This T cell receptor (beta chain) stems from a study of T-cell reconstitution after alpha-beta-depleted transplantation in children. The germline V gene has CDR1 MNHEY and CDR2 SVGAGI. The V end lost 4 bases, the J end lost 3 bases, and 16 bases lay between the germline ends. This CDR3 spans 15 amino acids. The authors prepared the TCRbeta library with unique molecular identifiers. A single record per CDR3 protein comes from TCRdb applying MiXCR to the PCR reads. Of 95,000 to 120,000 distinct CDR3 sequences detected, around 6.4% appear once; the ten largest clones hold approximately 25%. Points on this clonotype: Its antigen is undetermined.

The study, taken as a whole, reports: Fresh T-cell production supplied most of the T-cell counts and diversity seen one year after transplant.

J is TRBJ2-7 and V is TRBV6-5; TRBD2 is a possible D gene (5 bases). The sequences come from PBMCs, mostly from graft donor cells, collected 360 days after TCRalphabeta/CD19-depleted stem cell transplant. This TCR derives from a male patient under 10 years old who had a stem cell transplant for acute lymphoblastic leukemia, so the T cells may come from the graft donor. The CDR3 coding sequence is TGTGCCAGCAGTTTTCCGAGAGGAGGATACTACGAGCAGTACTTC. Protein: CASSFPRGGYYEQYF.